These T cell receptor beta chains were read from a single sample in a study of CD8 T cells in ankylosing spondylitis. TCRdb recomputed calls from the 5' RACE reads with MiXCR, one row per CDR3 protein. The sample lists about 750,000 distinct CDR3 sequences, 15% to 20% seen once, with under 20% in the top ten. The sample comprised blood, either unsorted or a sorted T cell fraction (not recorded which). These receptors were taken from a male donor with ankylosing spondylitis. Each CDR3 is given with its conserved first and last residue. A D gene is named only where the DNA matches it firmly. The listing skips clone size in some rows; elsewhere it reads once, few, many or a size class.

>TRBJ1-3|TRBD1|-|TRBV11-2
TGTGCCAGCAGCTCCAGACAGGGGGCCGGGGGAGACACCATATATTTT
CASSSRQGAGGDTIYF
>TRBJ2-3|TRBD2|-|TRBV5-1
TGCGCCAGCAGTATTAGCGGGGGTGCAATAGATACGCAGTATTTT
CASSISGGAIDTQYF
>TRBJ2-2|-|-|TRBV19
TGTGCCAGTAGACCCCCCCGTAACACCGGGGAGCTGTTTTTT
CASRPPRNTGELFF
>TRBJ2-2|-|-|TRBV4-1
TGCGCCAGCAGCCACAAAGGTTACACCGGGGAGCTGTTTTTT
CASSHKGYTGELFF
>TRBJ1-5|-|-|TRBV12-3/TRBV12-4
TGTGCCAGCAGTCGGATGTTTGGCAATCAGCCCCAGCATTTT
CASSRMFGNQPQHF
>TRBJ1-1|TRBD1|few|TRBV5-1
TGCGCCAGCAGCTCGACAGGGGTAGGGAGGACTGAAGCTTTCTTT
CASSSTGVGRTEAFF
>TRBJ2-1|-|few|TRBV12-3/TRBV12-4
TGTGCCAGCGGGGGGGCGGCCTCCTACAATGAGCAGTTCTTC
CASGGAASYNEQFF
>TRBJ2-1|-|many|TRBV4-1
TGCGCCAGCAGCCCCACGACACTAGACAATGAGCAGTTCTTC
CASSPTTLDNEQFF
>TRBJ1-6|-|-|TRBV5-1
TGCGCCAGCAGCTTGGTACAGGCAAATAATTCACCCCTCCACTTT
CASSLVQANNSPLHF
>TRBJ2-1|TRBD2|few|TRBV20-1
TGCAGTGCCCATGGGGGAGTCTACGCGGGAGTTTATGAGCAGTTCTTC
CSAHGGVYAGVYEQFF
>TRBJ1-1|-|-|TRBV29-1
TGCAGCGTTTTGGGCTTGGAAGCTTTCTTT
CSVLGLEAFF
>TRBJ2-1|TRBD2|few|TRBV7-9
TGTGCCGACGGACTAGCGGGGGACAATGAGCAGTTCTTC
CADGLAGDNEQFF
>TRBJ1-3|TRBD1|-|TRBV11-2
TGTGCCAGCAGCATAGGATGGGACAGCTCTGGAAACACCATATATTTT
CASSIGWDSSGNTIYF
>TRBJ1-3|TRBD1|many|TRBV5-1
TGCGCCAGCAGCGTCGGACAGGCCTCTGGAAACACCATATATTTT
CASSVGQASGNTIYF
>TRBJ2-3|TRBD2|many|TRBV4-2
TGTGCCAGCAGCCCCGGGGCAGCGGGAGGGTACACAGATACGCAGTATTTT
CASSPGAAGGYTDTQYF
>TRBJ2-1|-|-|TRBV7-3
TGTGCCAGCAGCTTAACAGGGCCCTTCTCCTACAATGAGCAGTTCTTC
CASSLTGPFSYNEQFF
>TRBJ2-5|TRBD2|-|TRBV12-3/TRBV12-4
TGTGCCAGCAGCCTCGGGACTAGCGGGAGTTGGGAGACCCAGTACTTC
CASSLGTSGSWETQYF
>TRBJ2-5|TRBD2|-|TRBV24-1
TGTGCCACCAGTGCCCTTGGACTAGCAGGAATGGAGACCCAGTACTTC
CATSALGLAGMETQYF
>TRBJ1-2|-|few|TRBV2
TGTGCCAGCAGTGAGGGCAGGGATAACTATGGCTACACCTTC
CASSEGRDNYGYTF
>TRBJ1-1|-|-|TRBV29-1
TGCAGCGTGATGATGGGGGGGAACACTGAAGCTTTCTTT
CSVMMGGNTEAFF
>TRBJ2-7|-|few|TRBV7-2
TGTGCCAGCAGCCGCGACCAGCCTCCCTACGAGCAGTACTTC
CASSRDQPPYEQYF
>TRBJ2-5|-|once|TRBV18
TGTGCCAGCTCACCACCAGGAATCGAGACCCAGTACTTC
CASSPPGIETQYF
>TRBJ1-2|-|-|TRBV28
TGTGCCACCGTCCCGGGAACTACACAGGACTATGGCTACACCTTC
CATVPGTTQDYGYTF
>TRBJ1-1|-|-|TRBV6-5
TGTGCCAGCAGTTACTCCTCCGGAACTAACACTGAAGCTTTCTTT
CASSYSSGTNTEAFF
>TRBJ2-5|-|-|TRBV4-3
TGCGCCAGCAGCCAGTCTCCAGGGAACCCAAAGGAGACCCAGTACTTC
CASSQSPGNPKETQYF
>TRBJ2-7|TRBD1|-|TRBV27
TGTGCCAGCAGTTTAACGTGGACAGGGGGTAGTGAGCAGTACTTC
CASSLTWTGGSEQYF
>TRBJ2-1|TRBD1|few|TRBV29-1
TGCAGCACCAGGATAGACAGGGCCCCCAATGAGCAGTTCTTC
CSTRIDRAPNEQFF
>TRBJ2-7|TRBD1|-|TRBV28
TGTGCCAGCAGATCCGGGACAGGGTTTTACGAGCAGTACTTC
CASRSGTGFYEQYF
>TRBJ2-5|TRBD1|few|TRBV11-2
TGTGCCAGCAGTGTAACAGGGACAGCAAACCAAGAGACCCAGTACTTC
CASSVTGTANQETQYF
>TRBJ2-4|-|-|TRBV21-1
TGTGCCAGCAGCAAAAGGGATGAGAACAGGGGAACGACCGACATTCAGTACTTC
CASSKRDENRGTTDIQYF
>TRBJ1-1|-|few|TRBV27
TGTGCCAGCAGTAACCCGGGAGCGAACACTGAAGCTTTCTTT
CASSNPGANTEAFF
>TRBJ1-5|TRBD1|few|TRBV12-3/TRBV12-4
TGTGCCAGCAGCACCCGGGACAGCAGCAATCAGCCCCAGCATTTT
CASSTRDSSNQPQHF
>TRBJ1-1|-|-|TRBV12-3/TRBV12-4
TGTGCCAGCAGCCAATTGTACGGGGCGGGCTCTGAAGCTTTCTTT
CASSQLYGAGSEAFF